This TCR beta chain was retrieved from a study of identical twins (dated by TCRdb to the mid-2010s). Some background on the complete study: The study deep-sequenced TCR alpha and beta repertoires from monozygotic twins, unrelated adults of various ages and cord blood to test whether fetal clonotypes persist. Replicate twin experiments were performed at different times using different library preparation protocols to rule out contamination.

Turning to this clonotype: The antigen it binds to is not known. Per-base qualities were not stored, and no clone one base away is much larger.

The paper's findings and limits, for the study overall: Abundant cord blood beta clonotypes had fewer insertions, young adult naive repertoires showed a similar but weaker trend, and memory repertoires showed no such trend. Zero-insertion analyses could be partly confounded by invariant T cells such as MAIT and iNKT, although diverse VJ usage argued against such confounding for most clonotypes. Excess twin sharing in beta out-of-frame sequences was weaker because fewer shared sequences lowered the signal-to-noise ratio. Because the same donors could not be followed over many years, the conclusions relied on cross-sectional statistical analysis. Recombination models systematically underestimated out-of-frame TCR alpha sharing in monozygotic twins but agreed with sharing between unrelated individuals. Compared with coincidental sharing between unrelated individuals, an excess of low generation-probability sequences was observed among out-of-frame TCR alpha sequences shared between twins.

Every donor was a healthy Caucasian. Three pairs of female monozygotic twins, all aged 18 to 29 years, were included in the twin cohort. The RNA used for TCR libraries was isolated from peripheral blood mononuclear cells. Library creation used 5' RACE. The sequencing machine was an Illumina HiSeq 2000. A universal primer binding site was introduced by template switching, and a unique molecular identifier was present in the final cDNA, enabling accurate counting of TCR cDNA molecules. Specific primers in the conserved constant-segment region were used to synthesize first-strand cDNA for TCR alpha and beta chains. To control for contamination, every cDNA library carried two barcodes: a SMART-Mk sample barcode plus Illumina barcodes. Two successive PCR steps introduced TruSeq adapter sequences along with Illumina sample barcodes. TCR alpha and beta cDNA libraries were sequenced on the Illumina HiSeq platform with custom primers. Regarding the original processing steps: Raw reads were processed with MiGEC to extract unique molecular identifiers, and MiXCR was used to determine CDR3 positions. For each individual, recombination models were inferred using an EM algorithm with the repgenHMM and IGoR tools. The tcR package in R was used for shared clonotype analysis, with sharing normalized by the product of cloneset sizes. Out-of-frame nonproductive sequences were analyzed to study raw recombination free of thymic and clonal selection effects. TCRdb itself trimmed the public reads at Q25 with fastp, ran MiXCR and retained productive beta chains. Rows are combined by CDR3 protein, so each entry shows the most common genes and DNA. The V and J calls reflect TCRdb's pipeline rather than the authors' work. Recorded for this sample are 700,000 to 950,000 distinct CDR3 sequences; more than 9% of them occurred a single time. The ten largest account for roughly 1.5% of the sample.

Trimming takes 7 bases from V and 4 bases from J, and the germline ends sit 20 bases apart. Looking up the germline V gene yields CDR1 SGHTA and CDR2 FQGNSA. From cysteine to phenylalanine, the CDR3 is 15 amino acids long. The kept DNA is CDR3 alone, 45 bases in frame from the first base. Separately, the same data were catalogued under a study of yellow fever vaccine responses in identical twins. As noted in the second study: The T cell response to vaccination in identical twins was reported by the authors to appear partly convergent and partly personalized. Focusing on identical twins, the study followed the T cell clones that responded to the vaccine, and did so with precision.

Material for sequencing was PBMCs. This chain is built from TRBV7-2 and TRBJ2-7; no D segment can be confidently identified. The source is a woman aged 18-35 years in good health. The encoded CDR3 is CASNPPESKGYEQYF. DNA sequence: TGTGCCAGCAATCCCCCAGAATCGAAAGGGTACGAGCAGTACTTC. Beyond the CDR3, the reference TRBV7-2 and TRBJ2-7 genes provide the residues; the full variable domain reads: GAGVSQSPSNKVTEKGKDVELRCDPISGHTALYWYRQSLGQGLEFLIYFQGNSAPDKSGLPSDRFSAERTGGSVSTLTIQRTQQEDSAVYLCASNPPESKGYEQYFGPGTRLTVT.